The 4 T cell receptor beta chains below all came from one sample that was sequenced in a study of blood T cell repertoires in COVID-19 (dated by TCRdb to between 2020 and 2021). Libraries were constructed by the immunoSEQ multiplex PCR assay. This immuneACCESS table, as held by TCRdb, lists in-frame sequences with V and J called but not all clones. Of the missing ones, under half trace to an unresolved V gene in checked studies; the others have no known cause. The sample profile shows around 130,000 clones; 82% of them were found once. The ten largest clones represent about 4.3% of the sample. The sequenced material came from peripheral blood. The receptors here all came from a woman older than 75 with acute or convalescent COVID-19.

The genes are TRBV7-2 and TRBJ2-7; 8 nucleotides match TRBD2. Germline trimming cut 4 bases from V and 6 bases from J; bases unmatched to any gene: 5. Germline V gene lookup returns CDR1 SGHTA and CDR2 FQGNSA. CDR3 length: 13 residues. The DNA of the CDR3 is TGTGCCAGCAGCTCCCGGGGGGGGGTCGAGCAGTACTTC. The encoded protein is CASSSRGGVEQYF.

The chain links TRBV2 to TRBJ1-2; 8 bases fit TRBD1. Trimming took 8 bases from V and 2 from J; bases not matched to a gene: 4. From germline, CDR1 is SNHLY and CDR2 FYNNEI. The CDR3 contains 13 residues. CDR3 sequence reads: CASLRTGNYGYTF. CDR3 nucleotides: TGTGCCAGCCTAAGGACAGGGAACTATGGCTACACCTTC.

The V and J genes are TRBV2 and TRBJ1-3; D possibly corresponds to TRBD1 (5 bases). Germline loops: CDR1 SNHLY, CDR2 FYNNEI. The CDR3 extends over 14 amino acids. V lost 7 bases, J lost 2 bases, and 12 bases lay in between. For the CDR3, the DNA is TGTGCCAGCAATAGGGGAGGCACTGGAAACACCATATATTTT. This translates into CASNRGGTGNTIYF. The complete variable domain, with remaining parts taken from reference TRBV2 and TRBJ1-3, reads EPEVTQTPSHQVTQMGQEVILRCVPISNHLYFYWYRQILGQKVEFLVSFYNNEISEKSEIFDDQFSVERPDGSNFTLKIRSTKLEDSAMYFCASNRGGTGNTIYFGEGSWLTVV.

This sequence joins TRBV5-1 and TRBJ2-2; D gene unclear. V was cut by 4 bases and J by 7 bases, with 14 bases left in between. The CDR3 is 14 residues long. CDR1 is SGHRS and CDR2 is YFSETQ in the germline V gene. The DNA of the CDR3 is TGCGCCAGCAGCCCCTTAGCATCGGGCGGGGAGCTGTTTTTT. This gives the protein CASSPLASGGELFF.